Following are 6 T cell receptor beta chains from one sample sequenced in a study of neoadjuvant nivolumab and ipilimumab in lung cancer (dated by TCRdb to the early 2020s). The library was generated by the immunoSEQ multiplex PCR assay. TCRdb obtained this table from immuneACCESS and retained in-frame rearrangements with V and J assigned. These tables miss some clones; where compared with another copy, unresolved V genes account for less than half of the shortfall, and the remainder is unexplained. The sample records 20,000 to 25,000 clones, approximately 86% of which are singletons. Together, the top ten hold under 25% of the sample. In the paper's terms, the time point label means: pretherapy, before neoadjuvant immune checkpoint inhibitors. Sample: peripheral blood, taken before neoadjuvant nivolumab, alone or with ipilimumab. These receptors were taken from an adult with non-small cell lung cancer.

This chain connects TRBV20-1 to TRBJ2-7, with D possibly being TRBD2 (5 bases). The CDR3 sequence is 11 residues long. Germline CDR1 and CDR2: DFQATT and SNEGSKA (reference sequence). CDR3 sequence reads: CGVRTSYEQYF. The DNA for the CDR3 is TGCGGGGTTCGGACTTCCTACGAGCAGTACTTC.

The V call is TRBV14, the J call TRBJ2-3; D is ambiguous. The CDR3 is 15 amino acids. The V gene's germline CDR1 is SGHDN and CDR2 FVKESK. Trimming left V 1 base short and J 1 base short, with 9 bases between. CDR3: CASSQVSYRTDTQYF. CDR3 nucleotides: TGTGCCAGCAGCCAAGTTAGTTACCGCACAGATACGCAGTATTTT.

The chain links TRBV11-2 to TRBJ1-2; D might be TRBD1 (5 bases). Germline CDR1 reads SGHAT; CDR2 reads FQNNGV. Trimming removed 6 bases at V and 7 bases at J, with 18 bases between. The CDR3 extends over 14 amino acids. CDR3 residues: CASRPLSHQGGYTF. The CDR3 DNA reads as TGTGCCAGCAGACCGCTCTCTCATCAGGGTGGCTACACCTTC. Full variable domain (rest looked up from reference TRBV11-2 and TRBJ1-2): EAGVAQSPRYKIIEKRQSVAFWCNPISGHATLYWYQQILGQGPKLLIQFQNNGVVDDSQLPKDRFSAERLKGVDSTLKIQPAKLEDSAVYLCASRPLSHQGGYTFGSGTRLTVV.

This clone occurred once. J is TRBJ2-7 and V is TRBV27; weak D call: TRBD1 (5 bases). Germline V lookup: CDR1 MNHEY, CDR2 SMNVEV (reference sequence). V was pared by 3 bases and J by 0 bases, with 6 bases between. The CDR3 runs 13 residues. The CDR3 bases are TGTGCCAGCAGTTTGGACAACTCCTACGAGCAGTACTTC. Translating it yields CASSLDNSYEQYF.

The V call is TRBV5-5, the J call TRBJ2-7; 8 positions agree with TRBD1. CDR1 is SGHKS, CDR2 YYEKEE, per germline (reference sequence). V gave up 3 bases and J gave up 0 bases; unmatched junction bases: 2. The length of the CDR3 is 14 residues. The CDR3 here is CASSSTGVSYEQYF. CDR3 DNA: TGTGCCAGCAGCTCGACAGGGGTCTCCTACGAGCAGTACTTC. Full variable domain (outside the CDR3, taken from reference TRBV5-5 and TRBJ2-7): DAGVTQSPTHLIKTRGQQVTLRCSPISGHKSVSWYQQVLGQGPQFIFQYYEKEERGRGNFPDRFSARQFPNYSSELNVNALLLGDSALYLCASSSTGVSYEQYFGPGTRLTVT.

This chain links TRBV4-3 with TRBJ2-5; D gene ambiguous. The CDR3 length is 15 residues. Germline V gene sequence: CDR1 LGHNA, CDR2 YSLEER. V lost 0 bases to trimming and J lost 7 bases, with 15 bases between them. The CDR3 DNA follows: TGCGCCAGCAGCCAAGAAGCAGCTAGGGAAGGGACCCAGTACTTC. This sequence encodes CASSQEAAREGTQYF.